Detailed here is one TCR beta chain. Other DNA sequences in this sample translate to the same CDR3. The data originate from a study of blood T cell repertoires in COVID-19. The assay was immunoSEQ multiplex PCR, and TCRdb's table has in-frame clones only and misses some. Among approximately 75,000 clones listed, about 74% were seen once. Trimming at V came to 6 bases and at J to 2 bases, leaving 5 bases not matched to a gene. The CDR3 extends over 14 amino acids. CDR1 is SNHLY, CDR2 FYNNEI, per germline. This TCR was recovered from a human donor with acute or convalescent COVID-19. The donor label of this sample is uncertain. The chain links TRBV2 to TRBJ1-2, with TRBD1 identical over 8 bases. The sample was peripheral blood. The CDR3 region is CASSLQGANYGYTF. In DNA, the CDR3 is TGTGCCAGCAGCCTTCAGGGGGCGAACTATGGCTACACCTTC.